This T cell receptor (beta chain) originates from a study of Tregs in tolerant kidney transplant recipients. This clone has a handful of counts. Its antigen is not identified. The nonmyeloablative bone marrow transplants came from related graft donors, with transient mixed chimerism. Thawed PBMCs were FACS-sorted into unstimulated CD4+CD25+CD127- regulatory T cells, CD4+CD25- non-regulatory cells, CD4 and CD8 cells. Libraries were prepared by immunoSEQ multiplex PCR; TCRdb keeps only in-frame clonotypes and omits some of them. The table has 20,000 to 25,000 clones, around 85% seen once. J lost 2 bases, V lost 5 bases, and 4 bases had no gene match. The CDR3 sequence is 15 residues long. Germline values: CDR1 SGHVS, CDR2 FNYEAQ. Study results and limitations: Antigen-driven expansion was suggested because donor-specific Tregs expanded more than all Tregs in tolerant patients. Nucleotide sequences could not be compared across some patients' samples due to primer changes.

The chain links TRBV7-6 to TRBJ2-3; TRBD2 aligns across 10 bases. The clonotype comes from a human patient who received a combined kidney and bone marrow transplant. Some of the T cells may derive from the graft donor. Material: CD8+ T cells from blood (PBMCs), obtained 6 months after the transplant. CDR3 sequence: CASSSLAGDTDTQYF. The CDR3 nucleotides are TGTGCCAGCAGCAGTCTAGCGGGAGACACAGATACGCAGTATTTT.